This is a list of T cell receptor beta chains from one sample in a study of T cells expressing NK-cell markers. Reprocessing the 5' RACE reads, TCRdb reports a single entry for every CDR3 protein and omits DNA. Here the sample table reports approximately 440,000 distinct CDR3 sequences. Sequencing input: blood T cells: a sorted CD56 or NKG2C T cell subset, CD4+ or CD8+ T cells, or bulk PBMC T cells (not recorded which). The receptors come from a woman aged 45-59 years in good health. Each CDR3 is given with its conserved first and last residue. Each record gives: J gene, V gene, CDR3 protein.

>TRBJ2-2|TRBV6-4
CASSDQGQGGGELFF
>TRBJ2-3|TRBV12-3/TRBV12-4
CASTRSYTDTQYF
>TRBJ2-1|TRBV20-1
CSARQRASQQSEFF
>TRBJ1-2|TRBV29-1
CSVEDTTGSYGYTF
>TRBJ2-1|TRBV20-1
CSARSPTSGPSSYNEQFF
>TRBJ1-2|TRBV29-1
CSAGGAEIKNYGYTF
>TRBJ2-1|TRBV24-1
CATSGVDGRNSGREQFF
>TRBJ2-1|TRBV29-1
CSGLAGGAYNEQFF
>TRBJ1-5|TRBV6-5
CASRLDSNQPQHF
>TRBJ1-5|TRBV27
CASSLLSAGRNQPQHF
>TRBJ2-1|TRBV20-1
CSARDGGPTTYNEQFF
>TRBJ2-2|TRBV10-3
CATLAGRTGELFF
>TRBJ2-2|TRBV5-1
CASSLVFDGELFF
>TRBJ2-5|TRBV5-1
CASSLANRLDGRETQYF